The 8 T cell receptor beta chains below were found in one sample sequenced in a study of CD8 T cells in Susac syndrome. When the RNA was reverse transcribed, random hexamers were used with an input of about 0.45 to 1 ug. Each CDR3 protein is one row after TCRdb ran MiXCR on the immunoSEQ multiplex PCR reads. The profile shows about 290,000 distinct CDR3 sequences, approximately 91% of them singletons. Specimen: CD8+ T cells from PBMCs. The receptors originated from a human donor with multiple sclerosis.

The chain joins TRBV19 to TRBJ2-2; D possibly corresponds to TRBD2 (6 bases). CDR1 and CDR2 from the germline V gene are LNHDA and SQIVND (reference sequence). The V and J ends lost 5 bases and 4 bases respectively, with 17 bases between them. The CDR3 is made up of 16 amino acids. This chain's CDR3 is CASSSSTRMITGELFF. CDR3 nucleotide sequence: TGTGCCAGTAGTTCCTCGACTAGGATGATCACCGGGGAGCTGTTTTTT.

The V call is TRBV20-1, the J call TRBJ2-7; D remains unclear. The CDR3 has 14 residues. V lost 3 bases, J lost 6 bases, and 18 bases lay in between. Germline lookup yields CDR1 DFQATT and CDR2 SNEGSKA (reference sequence). CDR3 bases: TGCAGTGCTAGTATCCGGACCCATGTAGGCGAGCAGTACTTC. As protein: CSASIRTHVGEQYF.

The rearrangement links TRBV20-1 to TRBJ2-7; D possibly corresponds to TRBD2 (6 bases). The CDR3 runs 13 residues. The germline V gene has CDR1 DFQATT and CDR2 SNEGSKA (reference sequence). V lost 6 bases and J 6 bases, leaving 18 bases between the germline ends. The CDR3 sequence: CSANLVGRIEQYF. The CDR3, as DNA: TGCAGTGCCAACCTGGTGGGGAGGATCGAGCAGTACTTC.

The rearrangement uses TRBV7-9 and TRBJ2-5; D is perhaps TRBD1 or TRBD2 (5 bases each). V lost 3 bases to trimming and J lost 3 bases, with 11 bases between them. Germline V gene sequence: CDR1 SEHNR, CDR2 FQNEAQ (reference sequence). The CDR3 has 14 residues. The CDR3 DNA follows: TGTGCCAGCAGCTTGGGGACCATCGAAGAGACCCAGTACTTC. It yields the protein CASSLGTIEETQYF.

J is TRBJ1-2 and V is TRBV30; D might be TRBD1 (6 bases). Germline V CDR1 and CDR2: GTSNPN, SVGIG (reference sequence). The V end was cut by 4 bases, the J end by 2 bases, with 20 bases between. The CDR3 contains 16 residues. The CDR3 bases are TGTGCCTGGATCCCTGGGCAACTGGGGGCAAACTATGGCTACACCTTC. This encodes CAWIPGQLGANYGYTF.

V usage is TRBV2 and J usage is TRBJ1-1; D is possibly TRBD1 (6 bases). CDR3 size: 18 residues. Per germline, CDR1 SNHLY and CDR2 FYNNEI. The V end was cut by 0 bases, the J end by 3 bases, with 20 bases between. The CDR3 DNA reads TGTGCCAGCAGTGAAGCGCTTCAGGGGCGCCAATTGGACACTGAAGCTTTCTTT. This sequence encodes CASSEALQGRQLDTEAFF.

The chain uses TRBV4-3 and TRBJ2-1; the match to TRBD2 covers 8 bases. This CDR3 has 17 residues. The V gene end was trimmed by 0 bases and the J gene end by 6 bases; junction bases not matched to a gene: 10. Germline CDR1 and CDR2: LGHNA and YSLEER. CDR3 DNA: TGCGCCAGCAGCCAAGATCTCGGGGGGGAGGCCTCCAATGAGCAGTTCTTC. Translated, it gives CASSQDLGGEASNEQFF.

The rearrangement links TRBV18 to TRBJ2-6; D is possibly TRBD1 (6 bases). Germline loops: CDR1 KGHSH, CDR2 LQKENI. Trimming left V 3 bases short and J 2 bases short, with 14 bases between. The CDR3 is 17 residues long. The CDR3 here is CASSPTTGLPGANVLTF. CDR3 nucleotides: TGTGCCAGCTCACCCACGACAGGCCTCCCTGGGGCCAACGTCCTGACTTTC.